The rows below give T cell receptor beta chains drawn from one sample of a study of identical twins. A single record per CDR3 protein comes from TCRdb applying MiXCR to the 5' RACE reads. The table shows over 500,000 distinct CDR3 sequences, with about 20% occurring only once. The same data also contributed to another study, on T cells expressing NK-cell markers.

Sequenced sample: CD4+ T cells sorted from blood. These receptors all come from a woman under 30 in good health. The CDR3 runs from the conserved cysteine through the conserved F or W. A D gene is named only where the DNA matches it firmly. Some rows have no size entry. The others give once, few or many, or a class for an expanded clone.

V: TRBV4-3; J: TRBJ2-7; size: few; D: TRBD2; DNA: TGCGCCAGCAGTTTCGGCGGGGGAAACAACAAGCACGAGCAGTACTTC; CDR3: CASSFGGGNNKHEQYF
V: TRBV6-2/TRBV6-3; J: TRBJ2-7; size: -; D: -; DNA: TGTGCCGTAGGCAGAGGGACCTACGAGCAGTACTTC; CDR3: CAVGRGTYEQYF
V: TRBV5-1; J: TRBJ2-1; size: few; D: -; DNA: TGCGCCAGCAGCTTTGTGACAGGTAATGCCTACAATGAGCAGTTCTTC; CDR3: CASSFVTGNAYNEQFF
V: TRBV12-3/TRBV12-4; J: TRBJ1-2; size: -; D: TRBD1; DNA: TGTGCCAGCATCCCGACAGGGTTGAACTATGGCTACACCTTC; CDR3: CASIPTGLNYGYTF
V: TRBV4-2; J: TRBJ1-4; size: -; D: TRBD1; DNA: TGTGCCAGCAGCCCATTCGGACAGGTTAATGAAAAACTGTTTTTT; CDR3: CASSPFGQVNEKLFF
V: TRBV5-1; J: TRBJ2-3; size: -; D: TRBD1; DNA: TGCGCCAGCAGCTTTTTTGGGACAGGGTTACCAGATACGCAGTATTTT; CDR3: CASSFFGTGLPDTQYF
V: TRBV27; J: TRBJ2-3; size: -; D: TRBD2; DNA: TGTGCCAGCAGTTACGGGACTAGCGCAATCACAGATACGCAGTATTTT; CDR3: CASSYGTSAITDTQYF
V: TRBV7-2; J: TRBJ2-4; size: few; D: -; DNA: TGTGCCAGCAACACTCAAACAGGGCAGGACATTCAGTACTTC; CDR3: CASNTQTGQDIQYF
V: TRBV7-9; J: TRBJ2-1; size: many; D: -; DNA: TGTGCCAGCAGCCCCCCCCCCCGAATGGGACCCCACAATGAGCAGTTCTTC; CDR3: CASSPPPRMGPHNEQFF
V: TRBV18; J: TRBJ2-5; size: -; D: TRBD1; DNA: TGTGCCAGCTCACTGAACAGGGGTCCAGAGACCCAGTACTTC; CDR3: CASSLNRGPETQYF
V: TRBV11-2; J: TRBJ2-1; size: few; D: TRBD2; DNA: TGTGCCAGCAGCGATTATGTATGGGGGACTACTCCAAAGTTCGCCTACAATGAGCAGTTCTTC; CDR3: CASSDYVWGTTPKFAYNEQFF
V: TRBV5-1; J: TRBJ1-6; size: -; D: -; DNA: TGCGCCAGCAGCTTTGGACAGAATTCACCCCTCCACTTT; CDR3: CASSFGQNSPLHF
V: TRBV12-3/TRBV12-4; J: TRBJ1-4; size: few; D: -; DNA: TGTGCCAGCAGTAACAGTGCAACTAATGAAAAACTGTTTTTT; CDR3: CASSNSATNEKLFF
V: TRBV10-3; J: TRBJ2-7; size: -; D: TRBD1; DNA: TGTGCCATCAGTGTACAGGGGGCTGGCCACGAGCAGTACTTC; CDR3: CAISVQGAGHEQYF
V: TRBV10-3; J: TRBJ2-2; size: -; D: -; DNA: TGTGCCATCAGGACGACTACTAACACCGGGGAGCTGTTTTTT; CDR3: CAIRTTTNTGELFF
V: TRBV12-3/TRBV12-4; J: TRBJ2-1; size: many; D: TRBD2; DNA: TGTGCCAGCAGTTATCTAGCGGGAGGCATGTCTTTGAATGAGCAGTTCTTC; CDR3: CASSYLAGGMSLNEQFF